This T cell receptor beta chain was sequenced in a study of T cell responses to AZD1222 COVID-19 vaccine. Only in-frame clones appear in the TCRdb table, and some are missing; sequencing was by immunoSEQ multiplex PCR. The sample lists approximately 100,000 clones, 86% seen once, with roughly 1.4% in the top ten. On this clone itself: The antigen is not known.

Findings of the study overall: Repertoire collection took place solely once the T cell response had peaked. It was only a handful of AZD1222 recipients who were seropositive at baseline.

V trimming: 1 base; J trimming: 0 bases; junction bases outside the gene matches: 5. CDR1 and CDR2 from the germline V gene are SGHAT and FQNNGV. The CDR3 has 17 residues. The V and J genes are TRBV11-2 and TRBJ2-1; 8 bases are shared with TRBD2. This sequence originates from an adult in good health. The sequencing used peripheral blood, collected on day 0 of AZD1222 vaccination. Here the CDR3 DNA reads TGTGCCAGCAGCTTAGTTGGCAGCGGGAGCTCCTACAATGAGCAGTTCTTC. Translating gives CASSLVGSGSSYNEQFF.